Below, 29 T cell receptor beta chains from the same sample are listed, as sequenced in a study of blood T cell repertoires in COVID-19. TCRdb's copy holds only in-frame clones and misses some; the assay was immunoSEQ multiplex PCR. The table has 150,000 to 200,000 clones, 90% to 95% seen once. Sequenced: peripheral blood. The receptors stem from a man between 45 and 60 years old with acute or convalescent COVID-19.

The chain links TRBV3-1 (or the pseudogene TRBV3-2) to TRBJ2-1, with 10 bases aligning to TRBD2. CDR3 length equals 19 residues. Per germline, CDR1 LGHDT and CDR2 YNNKEL (reference sequence). V dropped 0 bases and J dropped 5; count of bases not matched to a gene: 13. DNA for the CDR3: TGTGCCAGCAGCCAAGAGAGGGTCGCACTAGCGGGGATAGACAATGAGCAGTTCTTC. This sequence encodes CASSQERVALAGIDNEQFF.

This chain uses TRBV18 with TRBJ2-2, with a tentative D call TRBD1 (5 bases). Trimming cost V 6 bases and J 5 bases, with 10 bases left between them. The germline V gene has CDR1 KGHSH and CDR2 LQKENI. CDR3 size: 13 residues. The CDR3 is CASSDRTTGELFF. CDR3 nucleotide sequence: TGTGCCAGCTCCGACAGAACTACCGGGGAGCTGTTTTTT.

This clone has more than one count but fewer than ten. The V call is TRBV6-6, the J call TRBJ1-4; 8 nucleotides agree with TRBD1. CDR3 size: 15 residues. From germline, CDR1 is MNHNY and CDR2 SVGAGI (reference sequence). V dropped 6 bases and J dropped 4; count of bases not matched to a gene: 7. Here the CDR3 DNA reads TGTGCCAGCAGAAGCGGACAGGGAGGTAATGAAAAACTGTTTTTT. Translated, it gives CASRSGQGGNEKLFF.

The CDR3 protein is CASSQDRDYGYTF. The CDR3 nucleotides read TGTGCCAGCAGCCAGGACAGGGACTATGGCTACACCTTC. The chain is built from TRBV7-9 and TRBJ1-2; 8 nucleotides line up with TRBD1. The J segment lost 3 bases and the V segment lost 5 bases, leaving 2 bases of the junction unmatched. The CDR3 length is 13 residues. Germline V CDR1 and CDR2: SEHNR, FQNEAQ (reference sequence).

The chain links TRBV28 to TRBJ2-7, with 8 positions matching TRBD1. This CDR3 region has 16 residues. Germline trimming cut 5 bases from V and 7 bases from J; bases unmatched to any gene: 16. CDR1 is MDHEN and CDR2 is SYDVKM in the germline V gene. CDR3 loop: CASSNNLRDRGFEQYF. DNA of the CDR3: TGTGCCAGCAGTAACAATCTCCGCGACAGGGGTTTTGAGCAGTACTTC. Drawing the rest from reference TRBV28 and TRBJ2-7, the complete variable domain is DVKVTQSSRYLVKRTGEKVFLECVQDMDHENMFWYRQDPGLGLRLIYFSYDVKMKEKGDIPEGYSVSREKKERFSLILESASTNQTSMYLCASSNNLRDRGFEQYFGPGTRLTVT.

A single count supports this clone. The chain employs TRBV2 and TRBJ2-7, with D maybe TRBD2 (6 bases). Germline V gene lookup returns CDR1 SNHLY and CDR2 FYNNEI. The V end was cut by 7 bases, the J end by 6 bases, with 13 bases between. This CDR3 spans 12 amino acids. The CDR3 protein is CASMGGTSEQYF. The CDR3 nucleotides read TGTGCCAGCATGGGCGGGACGAGCGAGCAGTACTTC.

Worth noting for this clone: One end of the junction is discordant with germline, which a read error may explain. The genes are TRBV7-9 and TRBJ1-6; 9 bases agree with TRBD1. Germline V lookup: CDR1 SEHNR, CDR2 FQNEAQ (reference sequence). This CDR3 has 12 residues. Here the CDR3 DNA reads TGTGCCAGCAGCTTAGGGGACAGGGCCTGGTACTTT. This translates into CASSLGDRAWYF.

The chain has TRBV6-6 and TRBJ1-2, with D possibly TRBD1 on 6 matching bases. The germline V and J ends were trimmed by 7 bases and 0 bases, with 15 bases remaining between them. The germline V gene has CDR1 MNHNY and CDR2 SVGAGI (reference sequence). The CDR3 consists of 15 residues. CDR3 nucleotide sequence: TGTGCCAGCACCCTCAGGGGCAGGACTAACTATGGCTACACCTTC. This gives the protein CASTLRGRTNYGYTF.

The CDR3 DNA follows: TGTGCCAGCAGCCGAAACCCGACAGGCGAATATAATTCACCCCTCCACTTT. The encoded protein is CASSRNPTGEYNSPLHF. The chain combines TRBV3-1 (or the pseudogene TRBV3-2) with TRBJ1-6; a possible D gene is TRBD1 (6 bases). CDR3 length: 17 residues. Deletions cut 4 bases from V and 4 bases from J, with 17 bases between. The germline V gene has CDR1 LGHDT and CDR2 YNNKEL (reference sequence).

This sequence joins TRBV10-3 and TRBJ2-2, with D tentatively TRBD1 (5 bases). From germline, CDR1 is ENHRY and CDR2 SYGVKD. Trimming removed 0 bases from V and 1 base from J, with 6 bases in between. The CDR3 has 15 residues. The CDR3 DNA follows: TGTGCCATCAGTGAGTCAGGGGAGAACACCGGGGAGCTGTTTTTT. Translation: CAISESGENTGELFF.

This clone is a singleton in its sample. The rearrangement uses TRBV7-8 and TRBJ2-3; D gene uncertain. V dropped 5 bases and J dropped 8 bases, with 8 bases sitting between them. The CDR3 length is 11 residues. The germline V gene has CDR1 SGHVS and CDR2 FQNEAQ. CDR3 coding DNA: TGTGCCAGCAGCCCAGTGGCTACGCAGTATTTT. It specifies CASSPVATQYF.

This chain links TRBV6-5 with TRBJ2-3; a possible D gene is TRBD1 (6 bases). CDR1 and CDR2 (germline): MNHEY, SVGAGI. This CDR3 contains 16 residues. With 4 bases removed from V and 3 bases from J, the gap between germline ends came to 17 bases. The CDR3 loop is CASSWSSRGGTDTQYF. CDR3 DNA sequence: TGTGCCAGCAGTTGGTCTAGCAGGGGTGGGACAGATACGCAGTATTTT.

In this sample, this clone turned up a few times. This same CDR3 is encoded by further DNA sequences in the sample. V usage is TRBV2 and J usage is TRBJ1-5; no clear D. The CDR3 contains 13 residues. Germline CDR1 and CDR2: SNHLY and FYNNEI. Trimming removed 1 base from V and 5 bases from J, with 6 bases in between. The CDR3 bases are TGTGCCAGCAGTGAAGGGAGATATCAGCCCCAGCATTTT. This gives the protein CASSEGRYQPQHF. Looking up the rest from reference TRBV2 and TRBJ1-5 gives the full variable domain: EPEVTQTPSHQVTQMGQEVILRCVPISNHLYFYWYRQILGQKVEFLVSFYNNEISEKSEIFDDQFSVERPDGSNFTLKIRSTKLEDSAMYFCASSEGRYQPQHFGDGTRLSIL.

The V and J genes are TRBV28 and TRBJ2-2, with 7 positions matching TRBD1. Trimming removed 5 bases from V and 0 bases from J; junction bases left unmatched: 9. Germline V gives CDR1 MDHEN, CDR2 SYDVKM. The length of the CDR3 is 17 residues. The CDR3 nucleotides read TGTGCCAGCAGTCGGCTGCGGACAGGTTCGAACACCGGGGAGCTGTTTTTT. Protein sequence: CASSRLRTGSNTGELFF.

The gene calls are TRBV10-3 and TRBJ2-1; TRBD1 matches at 10 bases. Germline V gene data show CDR1 as ENHRY and CDR2 as SYGVKD. The length of the CDR3 is 12 residues. The ends lost 10 bases at V and 9 bases at J; junction bases unmatched: 6. The CDR3 spells CATRQGAGEQFF. CDR3 bases: TGTGCCACTCGACAGGGGGCGGGTGAGCAGTTCTTC.

The genes are TRBV6-5 and TRBJ1-1, with a tentative D call TRBD1 (5 bases). The CDR3 runs 11 residues. CDR1 and CDR2 (germline): MNHEY, SVGAGI. V was clipped by 8 bases and J by 11 bases, with 15 bases between them. In DNA form, the CDR3 reads TGTGCCAGCGGGGAGGGGAGATCGGCTTTCTTT. Residues: CASGEGRSAFF.

This clone was detected a few times. The V call is TRBV6-2 or TRBV6-3, the J call TRBJ2-5; 9 bases match TRBD2. Germline CDR1 MNHEY, CDR2 SVGEGT. The length of the CDR3 is 17 residues. V shed 3 bases and J 4 bases; nucleotides not matched to a gene: 12. The CDR3 DNA sequence: TGTGCCAGCAGTTATCCCTTTGGCGGGGGGGCAGGAGAGACCCAGTACTTC. Its translation is CASSYPFGGGAGETQYF.

The chain recombines TRBV18 with TRBJ1-5; weak D call: TRBD1 (6 bases). Trimming took 2 bases from V and 0 from J, leaving 8 bases between them. Germline V gene sequence: CDR1 KGHSH, CDR2 LQKENI. The CDR3 extends over 15 amino acids. CDR3 in amino acids: CASSPLGHSNQPQHF. In nucleotides, the CDR3 is TGTGCCAGCTCACCATTGGGACATAGCAATCAGCCCCAGCATTTT.

V usage is TRBV24-1 and J usage is TRBJ2-3; D may be TRBD1 (5 bases). Trimming stripped 7 bases from V and 2 bases from J, with 9 bases between. The CDR3 runs 13 residues. The germline gives CDR1 KGHDR, CDR2 SFDVKD. The CDR3 DNA follows: TGTGCCACCAGCGTGACAGCCACAGATACGCAGTATTTT. The encoded protein is CATSVTATDTQYF.

V and J are TRBV9 and TRBJ2-3, with D possibly TRBD2 on 5 matching bases. The germline V and J ends were trimmed by 4 bases and 3 bases, with 15 bases remaining between them. This CDR3 has 15 amino acids. Germline CDR1 is SGDLS and CDR2 is YYNGEE. The CDR3: CASSLPGLPTDTQYF. The CDR3 DNA reads TGTGCCAGCAGCCTTCCAGGACTCCCAACAGATACGCAGTATTTT.

The rearrangement links TRBV6-6 to TRBJ2-5; maybe TRBD2 (6 bases). Germline V CDR1 and CDR2: MNHNY, SVGAGI (reference sequence). CDR3 length equals 13 residues. The germline V and J ends were trimmed by 6 bases and 4 bases, with 12 bases remaining between them. DNA of the CDR3: TGTGCCAGCAGCCCGGAGGGGTTAGAGACCCAGTACTTC. Its protein is CASSPEGLETQYF.

The chain recombines TRBV6-6 with TRBJ2-1; 11 bases are a match to TRBD2. This CDR3 comprises 15 residues. V was clipped by 6 bases and J by 4 bases; unmatched bases: 5. CDR1 is MNHNY, CDR2 SVGAGI, per germline (reference sequence). CDR3 in DNA: TGTGCCAGCAGGGAAACTAGCGGGGGTTACAATGAGCAGTTCTTC. Translated, it gives CASRETSGGYNEQFF.

This chain uses TRBV6-5 with TRBJ1-1; TRBD1 might be the D (6 bases). There are 13 residues in the CDR3. Trimming shortened V by 6 bases and J by 5 bases, and 13 bases separated the two germline ends. Germline CDR1 and CDR2: MNHEY and SVGAGI. The CDR3 reads CASSRTERTEAFF. For the CDR3, the DNA is TGTGCCAGCAGCAGGACAGAACGGACTGAAGCTTTCTTT.

The J gene is TRBJ2-1, the V gene TRBV5-4, with 8 bases aligning to TRBD2. This CDR3 comprises 16 residues. Trimming at V came to 4 bases and at J to 10 bases, leaving 16 bases not matched to a gene. Germline lookup yields CDR1 SGHNT and CDR2 YYREEE (reference sequence). CDR3 loop: CASSPNPGTRYNEQFF. The CDR3, as DNA: TGTGCCAGCAGCCCCAACCCCGGGACTAGGTATAACGAGCAGTTCTTC.

The rearrangement joins TRBV5-6 to TRBJ2-7, with D perhaps TRBD1 (5 bases). V was pared by 4 bases and J by 3 bases, with 11 bases between. This CDR3 comprises 13 residues. From germline, CDR1 is SGHDT and CDR2 YYEEEE. CDR3 sequence reads: CASSIDSSYEQYF. CDR3 bases: TGTGCCAGCAGCATTGACAGTAGCTACGAGCAGTACTTC.

The chain links TRBV11-3 to TRBJ2-1, with 9 positions matching TRBD1. V dropped 3 bases and J dropped 6; count of bases not matched to a gene: 3. From germline, CDR1 is SGHNT and CDR2 YENEEA. This CDR3 comprises 14 residues. The DNA of the CDR3 is TGTGCCAGCAGCTTTCGACAGGGGGGCAATGAGCAGTTCTTC. It translates to CASSFRQGGNEQFF.

This chain links TRBV12-3 or TRBV12-4 with TRBJ1-1; D not certain. CDR3 length: 13 amino acids. Trimming left V 3 bases short and J 4 bases short, with 9 bases between. The CDR3 is CASSLPAGTEAFF. The CDR3 DNA follows: TGTGCCAGCAGTTTGCCTGCGGGCACTGAAGCTTTCTTT.

The CDR3 loop is CASSPPVGSSYNEQFF. The CDR3 nucleotides read TGTGCCAGCAGCCCCCCTGTAGGGAGCTCCTACAATGAGCAGTTCTTC. This chain joins TRBV5-8 and TRBJ2-1; a possible D gene is TRBD2 (5 bases). CDR1 and CDR2 from the germline V gene are SGHTS and YDEGEE. V was pared by 4 bases and J by 0 bases, with 14 bases between. The CDR3 spans 16 residues.

V and J are TRBV5-6 and TRBJ1-2; 8 nucleotides agree with TRBD1. CDR1 SGHDT and CDR2 YYEEEE come from the germline V gene. V lost 0 bases and J lost 0; bases outside the gene matches: 7. This CDR3 region has 17 residues. Written as DNA, the CDR3 is TGTGCCAGCAGCTTGGTGGTCAGGGGGCCGTCTAACTATGGCTACACCTTC. Amino acid sequence: CASSLVVRGPSNYGYTF. Complete variable domain (other parts from reference TRBV5-6 and TRBJ1-2): DAGVTQSPTHLIKTRGQQVTLRCSPKSGHDTVSWYQQALGQGPQFIFQYYEEEERQRGNFPDRFSGHQFPNYSSELNVNALLLGDSALYLCASSLVVRGPSNYGYTFGSGTRLTVV.